This TCR beta chain was recovered during a study of T cells of healthy individuals. TCRdb re-called the 5' RACE reads through MiXCR, storing one row per CDR3 protein. The table lists tens of thousands of distinct CDR3 sequences, around 15% of them singletons. The V gene end was trimmed by 5 bases and the J gene end by 3 bases; junction bases not matched to a gene: 9. The CDR3 sequence is 16 residues long. Germline V gene sequence: CDR1 SGHAT, CDR2 FQNNGV. The source of this sequence is a human donor in good health. V usage is TRBV11-2 and J usage is TRBJ1-1, with TRBD1 identical over 10 bases. CDR3 loop: CASSLGVTGGYTEAFF. CDR3 coding DNA: TGTGCCAGCAGCCTAGGAGTGACAGGGGGCTACACTGAAGCTTTCTTT.